One and the same sample provided the 32 T cell receptor beta chains below, sequenced in a study of T cells after yellow fever vaccination. TCRdb re-called the 5' RACE reads with MiXCR, one entry per CDR3 protein. The profile covers fewer than 400,000 distinct CDR3 sequences, with 6.2% appearing a single time and about 15% taken by the ten largest. The material sequenced was PBMCs, taken 5 days after the yellow fever booster vaccination. Receptors were obtained from a man under 40 who received the YFV17D yellow fever vaccine.

This clonotype appeared a few times. V is TRBV6-1 and J is TRBJ2-7; D gene unclear. Trimming left V 5 bases short and J 2 bases short, with 10 bases between. This CDR3 is built from 13 residues. Germline CDR1 MNHNS, CDR2 SASEGT. CDR3 sequence reads: CASSKPDAYEQYF. The CDR3 region has the DNA TGTGCCAGCAGTAAACCGGACGCCTACGAGCAGTACTTC.

The rearrangement joins TRBV20-1 to TRBJ2-3; no clear D gene. Trimming removed 7 bases at V and 4 bases at J, with 15 bases between. Per the germline V gene, CDR1 is DFQATT and CDR2 is SNEGSKA (reference sequence). The CDR3 runs 13 residues. The CDR3 bases are TGCAGTGTTCCGACACCCAACTCAGATACGCAGTATTTT. This codes for CSVPTPNSDTQYF.

This clonotype has ten or more counts. The chain is built from TRBV7-2 and TRBJ2-5; TRBD1 matches 9 bases. The CDR3 has 13 amino acids. Per germline, CDR1 SGHTA and CDR2 FQGNSA. The J segment lost 5 bases and the V segment lost 5 bases, leaving 3 bases of the junction unmatched. CDR3 amino acids: CASSRDRDETQYF. DNA for the CDR3: TGTGCCAGCAGCAGGGACAGGGATGAGACCCAGTACTTC.

The CDR3 here is CASSLARTGTYEQYF. CDR3 sequence (DNA): TGTGCCAGCAGCTTAGCGAGGACAGGTACCTACGAGCAGTACTTC. This chain links TRBV7-2 with TRBJ2-7, with TRBD1 matching over 7 bases. Germline lookup yields CDR1 SGHTA and CDR2 FQGNSA. The V segment lost 0 bases and the J segment 2 bases; nucleotides outside the gene matches: 4. The CDR3 sequence is 15 residues long.

The chain joins TRBV21-1 to TRBJ2-7; the table's D call TRBD1 went unverified against the DNA. TRBV21-1 corresponds to a pseudogene. This CDR3 is 13 amino acids long. The chain's CDR3 is CASPQKGNHEQYF. Written as DNA, the CDR3 is TGTGCCAGCCCTCAAAAGGGGAACCACGAGCAGTACTTC.

The sample holds a few counts of this clonotype. The chain has TRBV5-1 and TRBJ2-7; 7 nucleotides align to TRBD1. The V and J ends lost 4 bases and 0 bases, in that order; junction bases with no gene match: 10. CDR1 and CDR2 (germline): SGHRS, YFSETQ. There are 16 residues in the CDR3. The CDR3 protein is CASSPDRERSSYEQYF. The DNA for the CDR3 is TGCGCCAGCAGCCCAGACAGGGAAAGGAGCTCCTACGAGCAGTACTTC.

Only a few counts were recorded for this clonotype. The rearrangement uses TRBV5-1 and TRBJ2-7; TRBD2 matches at 11 bases. Trimming cost V 6 bases and J 2 bases; bases outside gene matches: 10. Per germline, CDR1 SGHRS and CDR2 YFSETQ. This CDR3 spans 16 amino acids. Written as DNA, the CDR3 is TGCGCCAGCACGGGACTAGCGGCACGAAGCACCTACGAGCAGTACTTC. It yields the protein CASTGLAARSTYEQYF.

The J gene is TRBJ1-2, the V gene TRBV18, with D perhaps matching TRBD1 (6 bases). CDR1 is KGHSH, CDR2 LQKENI, per germline. The CDR3 covers 13 residues. The germline V and J ends were trimmed by 5 bases and 3 bases, with 10 bases remaining between them. CDR3 DNA: TGTGCCAGCTCAACAGGGATGGACTATGGCTACACCTTC. This sequence encodes CASSTGMDYGYTF.

This clonotype was detected many times. This chain joins TRBV10-3 and TRBJ2-3; D not resolved. The CDR3 spans 18 residues. Deletions cut 6 bases from V and 0 bases from J, with 22 bases between. Germline CDR1 ENHRY, CDR2 SYGVKD. CDR3 region: CAISATTDLLSSTDTQYF. The DNA for the CDR3 is TGTGCCATCAGCGCGACAACCGACCTACTCTCTAGCACAGATACGCAGTATTTT.

Remarks on this clonotype: One base away lies a much larger clone, so this may be a sequencing read error. The CDR3 region is CASSKGIRVTGEPYEQYF. In DNA, the CDR3 is TGTGCCAGCAGCAAAGGAATCCGCGTTACAGGGGAACCCTACGAGCAGTACTTC. The chain has TRBV14 and TRBJ2-7, with 7 bases lining up with TRBD1. CDR1 and CDR2 (germline): SGHDN, FVKESK. The junction had 18 bases not matched to a gene; V was cut back by 5 bases and J by 2 bases. CDR3 size: 18 residues.

The gene calls are TRBV10-3 and TRBJ2-7, with D tentatively TRBD1 or TRBD2 (5 bases each). The CDR3 runs to 15 residues. Looked up from germline, CDR1 is ENHRY and CDR2 is SYGVKD. With 10 bases removed from V and 7 bases from J, the gap between germline ends came to 26 bases. CDR3 sequence reads: CATSVGTAKAWEQYF. Written as DNA, the CDR3 is TGTGCCACCTCAGTAGGGACGGCAAAAGCATGGGAGCAGTACTTC.

This clonotype was seen only a few times. The V call is TRBV7-6, the J call TRBJ2-3, with a weak D call TRBD2 (5 bases). Per the germline V gene, CDR1 is SGHVS and CDR2 is FNYEAQ. The CDR3 spans 13 residues. V was trimmed by 1 base and J by 5 bases, leaving 7 bases between them. This CDR3 reads CASSLGREDTQYF. In nucleotides, the CDR3 is TGTGCCAGCAGCTTAGGTCGGGAAGATACGCAGTATTTT.

In its sample, this clonotype was seen a few times. The chain carries TRBV20-1 and TRBJ2-1, with D possibly matching TRBD2 (7 bases). Germline V gene sequence: CDR1 DFQATT, CDR2 SNEGSKA (reference sequence). Trimming removed 3 bases at V and 8 bases at J, with 17 bases between. The CDR3 is 14 amino acids. CDR3 in DNA: TGCAGTGCTAGTGGGGGGGGGGCGCTCGATGAGCAGTTCTTC. It codes for CSASGGGALDEQFF.

The rearrangement joins TRBV7-9 to TRBJ1-6, with a possible D match to TRBD1 (5 bases). This CDR3 contains 15 residues. From germline, CDR1 is SEHNR and CDR2 FQNEAQ (reference sequence). V was pared by 6 bases and J by 0 bases, with 9 bases between. CDR3 region: CASRKGSSYNSPLHF. In nucleotides, the CDR3 is TGTGCCAGCAGAAAGGGGAGCTCCTATAATTCACCCCTCCACTTT.

This clonotype was seen a handful of times. This chain uses TRBV20-1 with TRBJ1-6, with a weak D call TRBD1 (6 bases). CDR1 and CDR2 (germline): DFQATT, SNEGSKA (reference sequence). The CDR3 covers 14 residues. The V and J ends lost 6 bases and 5 bases respectively, with 14 bases between them. CDR3 coding DNA: TGCAGTGCCCCCAGGACAGTAAATAATTCACCCCTCCACTTT. Its translation: CSAPRTVNNSPLHF.

The chain is built from TRBV11-2 and TRBJ1-1; D is possibly TRBD1 (6 bases). Trimming took 2 bases from V and 1 from J, leaving 11 bases between them. CDR1 and CDR2 from the germline V gene are SGHAT and FQNNGV. The CDR3 length is 15 residues. For the CDR3, the DNA is TGTGCCAGCAGCTTACAGGGGAACAAGAACACTGAAGCTTTCTTT. Translated: CASSLQGNKNTEAFF.

This clonotype occurred a few times. The CDR3 region has the DNA TGTGCCAGCAGCTCCTCGAAGGGGCACGATCTTGGGGAGCAGTACTTC. Its protein product is CASSSSKGHDLGEQYF. The chain has TRBV27 and TRBJ2-7; weak D call: TRBD1 (5 bases). Germline V gives CDR1 MNHEY, CDR2 SMNVEV (reference sequence). V gave up 6 bases and J gave up 7 bases, with 25 bases separating them. This CDR3 is built from 16 residues.

This clonotype was seen repeatedly, ten times or more. The J gene is TRBJ2-3, the V gene TRBV5-1; TRBD1 matches 8 bases. CDR1 SGHRS and CDR2 YFSETQ come from the germline V gene. The CDR3 has 16 residues. V was clipped by 2 bases and J by 1 base; unmatched bases: 6. In DNA form, the CDR3 reads TGCGCCAGCAGCTTATCAGGACAGGGCCGCACAGATACGCAGTATTTT. Amino acids: CASSLSGQGRTDTQYF.

The V and J genes are TRBV4-3 and TRBJ2-1; D possibly corresponds to TRBD2 (6 bases). V lost 0 bases, J lost 8 bases, and 14 bases lay in between. There are 15 residues in the CDR3. Looked up from germline, CDR1 is LGHNA and CDR2 is YSLEER. CDR3 amino acids: CASSQEPRGMDEQFF. CDR3 sequence (DNA): TGCGCCAGCAGCCAAGAACCCCGGGGGATGGATGAGCAGTTCTTC.

CDR3 protein: CASKRRVKETQYF. The CDR3 bases are TGCGCCAGCAAGCGAAGGGTGAAAGAGACCCAGTACTTC. V gene TRBV5-1 combines with J gene TRBJ2-5; D remains ambiguous. In germline, CDR1 is SGHRS, CDR2 YFSETQ. Between the trimmed V and J ends, which lost 6 bases and 3 bases, there was a span of 12 bases. The CDR3 sequence is 13 residues long.

On this clonotype: Sequence at one end of the junction differs from germline and may be a read error. V is TRBV20-1 and J is TRBJ2-3; 11 bases match TRBD2. The CDR3 is made up of 16 amino acids. CDR1 DFQATT and CDR2 SNEGSKA come from the germline V gene (reference sequence). The CDR3 region is CCARKRLAGLADTQYF. Written as DNA, the CDR3 is TGCTGTGCTAGGAAAAGACTAGCGGGATTAGCGGATACGCAGTATTTT.

This chain connects TRBV12-3 or TRBV12-4 to TRBJ1-2, with D unresolved. The CDR3 runs 13 residues. With 3 bases removed from V and 4 bases from J, the gap between germline ends came to 9 bases. The CDR3 nucleotides read TGTGCCAGCAGTTTTGACCAGGCCTATGGCTACACCTTC. Protein sequence: CASSFDQAYGYTF.

The chain combines TRBV19 with TRBJ2-7; TRBD1 matches 9 bases. The trim removed 4 bases at V and 6 bases at J, leaving 10 bases unmatched. CDR1 and CDR2 (germline): LNHDA, SQIVND (reference sequence). The CDR3 is made up of 15 amino acids. CDR3 DNA sequence: TGTGCCAGTAGTACCTACAGGGGGCGAAATTTCGAGCAGTACTTC. It yields the protein CASSTYRGRNFEQYF.

The V call is TRBV20-1, the J call TRBJ2-5, with TRBD2 matching over 8 bases. V lost 5 bases to trimming and J lost 5 bases; unmatched junction nucleotides: 10. The CDR3 is 14 residues long. The V gene's germline CDR1 is DFQATT and CDR2 SNEGSKA (reference sequence). In DNA form, the CDR3 reads TGCAGTGCTGGGGGGGGTCTAGCGGGCGAGACCCAGTACTTC. As protein: CSAGGGLAGETQYF.

The sample holds a few counts of this clonotype. The CDR3 bases are TGTGCCAGCAGCGGAAGGATCGACTATGGCTACACCTTC. Its protein product is CASSGRIDYGYTF. V gene TRBV9 combines with J gene TRBJ1-2; no clear D. V gave up 3 bases and J gave up 3 bases, with 9 bases separating them. Looked up from germline, CDR1 is SGDLS and CDR2 is YYNGEE. This CDR3 region has 13 residues.

This clonotype appeared a few times. V gene TRBV5-5 combines with J gene TRBJ2-4; 10 nucleotides match TRBD1. CDR3 length: 15 amino acids. The V and J ends lost 0 bases and 9 bases, in that order; junction bases with no gene match: 6. Germline loops: CDR1 SGHKS, CDR2 YYEKEE (reference sequence). The CDR3 loop reads CASSLEGTGVGIQYF. CDR3 in DNA: TGTGCCAGCAGCTTGGAGGGGACAGGGGTCGGCATTCAGTACTTC.

This clonotype was picked up a small number of times. The genes are TRBV6-2 or TRBV6-3 and TRBJ2-2; TRBD2 matches at 8 bases. V trimming: 2 bases; J trimming: 3 bases; junction bases outside the gene matches: 5. This CDR3 spans 16 amino acids. Germline CDR1 reads MNHEY; CDR2 reads SVGEGT. CDR3 sequence: CASSYNSGLDTGELFF. The CDR3 nucleotides are TGTGCCAGCAGTTACAATTCGGGACTAGACACCGGGGAGCTGTTTTTT.

The J gene is TRBJ2-7, the V gene TRBV3-1; 9 nucleotides match TRBD1. V trimming: 4 bases; J trimming: 2 bases; junction bases outside the gene matches: 15. The CDR3 consists of 18 residues. Germline V CDR1 and CDR2: LGHDT, YNNKEL (reference sequence). CDR3 region: CASSRSPGTGPTTYEQYF. The CDR3 nucleotides read TGTGCCAGCAGCCGGAGTCCCGGGACAGGGCCAACGACCTACGAGCAGTACTTC.

This clonotype was counted between two and nine times. The rearrangement joins TRBV19 to TRBJ2-7; 9 bases align to TRBD1. The CDR3 totals 16 residues. Germline V CDR1 and CDR2: LNHDA, SQIVND (reference sequence). Trimming at V came to 3 bases and at J to 1 base, leaving 7 bases not matched to a gene. The CDR3 protein is CASSMFVGTGSYEQYF. CDR3 nucleotide sequence: TGTGCCAGTAGTATGTTTGTGGGGACAGGGTCCTACGAGCAGTACTTC.

This clonotype was picked up many times. J is TRBJ2-7 and V is TRBV4-2; D perhaps matches TRBD1 (6 bases). This CDR3 is built from 14 residues. Deletions cut 0 bases from V and 3 bases from J, with 9 bases between. CDR1 and CDR2 from the germline V gene are LGHNA and YNFKEQ. The CDR3 nucleotides read TGTGCCAGCAGCCAAGATAACAGGGTCTACGAGCAGTACTTC. Protein: CASSQDNRVYEQYF.

V is TRBV7-3 and J is TRBJ2-2; D unresolved. There are 13 residues in the CDR3. The germline V gene has CDR1 SGHTA and CDR2 FQGTGA. Trimming stripped 5 bases from V and 4 bases from J, with 8 bases between. The CDR3 bases are TGTGCCAGCAGCCCATTAAGCACCGGGGAGCTGTTTTTT. Translation: CASSPLSTGELFF. The complete variable domain, with remaining parts taken from reference TRBV7-3 and TRBJ2-2, reads GAGVSQTPSNKVTEKGKYVELRCDPISGHTALYWYRQSLGQGPEFLIYFQGTGAADDSGLPNDRFFAVRPEGSVSTLKIQRTERGDSAVYLCASSPLSTGELFFGEGSRLTVL.

V gene TRBV7-2 combines with J gene TRBJ2-1, with unresolved D. This CDR3 has 14 residues. CDR1 SGHTA and CDR2 FQGNSA come from the germline V gene. V was trimmed by 10 bases and J by 2 bases, leaving 15 bases between them. The CDR3 DNA follows: TGTGCCACCCAAGGTGCCGCCGCCTACAATGAGCAGTTCTTC. This encodes CATQGAAAYNEQFF.